What follows are 26 T cell receptor beta chains derived from one specimen sequenced in a study of shared clonotypes between healthy human individuals. Positive CCR7 selection of CD45RO-negative cells yielded the naive CD8 cells, and terminally differentiated effector memory CD45RA+ cells were excluded. Sequencing used immunoSEQ multiplex PCR; TCRdb keeps in-frame clones, though not all of them. Here the sample spans around 640,000 clones, roughly 96% being singletons. The specimen was naive CD8+ T cells sorted from blood. Every receptor here comes from a woman under 40 in good health.

The chain uses TRBV13 and TRBJ2-5; D not certain. Germline V gene lookup returns CDR1 PRHDT and CDR2 FYEKMQ (reference sequence). The CDR3 totals 14 residues. Trimming pared 5 bases from V and 5 bases from J, leaving 15 bases between. CDR3 DNA: TGTGCCAGCAGCCCCCGGTCAGGCGTGGAGACCCAGTACTTC. This gives the protein CASSPRSGVETQYF.

The chain joins TRBV7-9 to TRBJ2-7; D perhaps matches TRBD2 (6 bases). V gave up 6 bases and J gave up 2 bases, with 11 bases separating them. The CDR3 has 13 amino acids. Germline CDR1 reads SEHNR; CDR2 reads FQNEAQ (reference sequence). The CDR3 sequence is CASRRGTAYEQYF. The CDR3 coding sequence is TGTGCCAGCAGAAGAGGGACTGCCTACGAGCAGTACTTC.

The chain employs TRBV27 and TRBJ2-1; 10 bases line up with TRBD2. The length of the CDR3 is 18 residues. Germline lookup yields CDR1 MNHEY and CDR2 SMNVEV (reference sequence). With V trimmed by 8 bases and J by 0 bases, 13 bases remained unmatched. CDR3 sequence (DNA): TGTGCCAGCCGAATATTGACTAGCGGGCCAATCTCCTACAATGAGCAGTTCTTC. Translation: CASRILTSGPISYNEQFF.

The rearrangement uses TRBV6-1 and TRBJ1-1; TRBD1 matches at 7 bases. V lost 4 bases and J lost 4; bases outside the gene matches: 9. CDR3 length equals 15 residues. Germline V gives CDR1 MNHNS, CDR2 SASEGT. The CDR3 DNA reads TGTGCCAGCAGTGGCCGACAGGGCCGAGGCACTGAAGCTTTCTTT. Translated, it gives CASSGRQGRGTEAFF.

The rearrangement uses TRBV28 and TRBJ2-1; 8 bases match TRBD2. Trimming took 3 bases from V and 7 from J; bases not matched to a gene: 8. The CDR3 length is 15 residues. Germline V gives CDR1 MDHEN, CDR2 SYDVKM. Here the CDR3 reads CASSFLSGSQNEQFF. In DNA, the CDR3 is TGTGCCAGCAGTTTCTTGAGCGGGAGTCAGAATGAGCAGTTCTTC.

The chain is built from TRBV7-7 and TRBJ2-5; 9 bases map to TRBD2. Germline V gene lookup returns CDR1 SSHAT and CDR2 FNYEAQ (reference sequence). The ends lost 2 bases at V and 4 bases at J; junction bases unmatched: 14. This CDR3 is 18 amino acids long. The CDR3 nucleotides read TGTGCCAGCAGCTTAAATCTTGTTAGCGGGAGCGGGGGAGAGACCCAGTACTTC. Translated: CASSLNLVSGSGGETQYF. Full variable domain (remainder filled in from reference TRBV7-7 and TRBJ2-5): GAGVSQSPRYKVTKRGQDVTLRCDPISSHATLYWYQQALGQGPEFLTYFNYEAQPDKSGLPSDRFSAERPEGSISTLTIQRTEQRDSAMYRCASSLNLVSGSGGETQYFGPGTRLLVL.

V usage is TRBV4-2 and J usage is TRBJ2-3, with TRBD2 matching 13 bases. The CDR3 is made up of 17 amino acids. Germline values: CDR1 LGHNA, CDR2 YNFKEQ. The V and J ends lost 1 base and 3 bases, in that order; junction bases with no gene match: 4. The CDR3 DNA sequence: TGTGCCAGCAGCCAAGGAACTAGCGGGAGGGAGACAGATACGCAGTATTTT. Its translation is CASSQGTSGRETDTQYF.

The chain joins TRBV5-6 to TRBJ2-7, with 9 bases aligning to TRBD1. V lost 4 bases, J lost 2 bases, and 16 bases stayed unmatched. This CDR3 comprises 18 residues. Per the germline V gene, CDR1 is SGHDT and CDR2 is YYEEEE. The CDR3 reads CASSQTTGTGIPAYEQYF. CDR3 bases: TGTGCCAGCAGCCAAACAACCGGGACAGGGATCCCCGCCTACGAGCAGTACTTC.

This clone was counted a single time. This chain connects TRBV5-4 to TRBJ1-1, with a weak D call TRBD1 (5 bases). With 7 bases removed from V and 6 bases from J, the gap between germline ends came to 25 bases. The germline V gene encodes CDR1 SGHNT and CDR2 YYREEE (reference sequence). CDR3 length: 16 amino acids. The CDR3 here is CASAAEYQTDAPEAFF. The CDR3 coding sequence is TGTGCCAGCGCCGCAGAGTACCAGACAGATGCGCCTGAAGCTTTCTTT.

This sequence joins TRBV27 and TRBJ2-7, with TRBD2 identical over 8 bases. V was clipped by 6 bases and J by 4 bases; unmatched bases: 5. The CDR3 is 13 amino acids. The germline V gene has CDR1 MNHEY and CDR2 SMNVEV (reference sequence). The CDR3 DNA is TGTGCCAGCAGGCTAGCGGGCCCTTACGAGCAGTACTTC. It translates to CASRLAGPYEQYF.

The V and J genes are TRBV13 and TRBJ2-7; 8 bases line up with TRBD1. J was trimmed by 4 bases and V by 1 base; bases with no gene match: 6. This CDR3 contains 15 residues. CDR1 PRHDT and CDR2 FYEKMQ come from the germline V gene (reference sequence). Written as DNA, the CDR3 is TGTGCCAGCAGCTTAGAGGGGACAGGATATTACGAGCAGTACTTC. Translation: CASSLEGTGYYEQYF.

The chain employs TRBV27 and TRBJ1-1; D call uncertain. The CDR3 extends over 14 amino acids. V was cut by 1 base and J by 6 bases, with 12 bases left in between. Germline assignment: CDR1 MNHEY and CDR2 SMNVEV (reference sequence). The CDR3 DNA reads as TGTGCCAGCAGTTTATTGGGTTTTGAGGCTGAAGCTTTCTTT. Encoded protein: CASSLLGFEAEAFF.

The chain uses TRBV11-2 and TRBJ2-7, with D perhaps matching TRBD1 (5 bases). The CDR3 has 15 amino acids. The germline V gene has CDR1 SGHAT and CDR2 FQNNGV. Trimming stripped 2 bases from V and 6 bases from J, with 17 bases between. CDR3 in DNA: TGTGCCAGCAGCTTATCAAGGGGTCTAGATCGCGAGCAGTACTTC. It translates to CASSLSRGLDREQYF.

The J gene is TRBJ2-7, the V gene TRBV11-2; TRBD1 aligns across 9 bases. Germline V lookup: CDR1 SGHAT, CDR2 FQNNGV. Losses at the gene ends were 3 bases for V and 4 bases for J; bases not matched to a gene: 13. The CDR3 has 17 residues. The CDR3 region is CASSFFVTGGQDYEQYF. The DNA of the CDR3 is TGTGCCAGCAGCTTCTTCGTGACAGGGGGTCAGGATTACGAGCAGTACTTC.

Written as DNA, the CDR3 is TGTGCCAGCAGTTTACTAAGAGCGGGAAAAGAGACCCAGTACTTC. Its protein is CASSLLRAGKETQYF. This rearrangement joins TRBV27 to TRBJ2-5; 7 bases agree with TRBD2. From germline, CDR1 is MNHEY and CDR2 SMNVEV (reference sequence). V was pared by 2 bases and J by 3 bases, with 6 bases of the junction left unmatched. The CDR3 has 15 residues.

The rearrangement links TRBV19 to TRBJ2-2; 9 nucleotides match TRBD1. Germline CDR1 LNHDA, CDR2 SQIVND (reference sequence). After removal of 5 bases from V and 8 bases from J, the junction contained 12 bases not matched to a gene. The CDR3 covers 16 residues. In nucleotides, the CDR3 is TGTGCCAGTAGTGCGGACAGGGGTTCTCCCGGAGGGGAGCTGTTTTTT. Translated: CASSADRGSPGGELFF.

The V call is TRBV11-2, the J call TRBJ2-7; 8 positions match TRBD2. Germline V lookup: CDR1 SGHAT, CDR2 FQNNGV. The length of the CDR3 is 16 residues. The ends lost 5 bases at V and 0 bases at J; junction bases unmatched: 9. The CDR3 region is CASSALTSGSSYEQYF. In nucleotides, the CDR3 is TGTGCCAGCAGCGCACTAACTAGCGGTTCCTCCTACGAGCAGTACTTC.

This rearrangement joins TRBV6-5 to TRBJ2-7; D uncertain. With 0 bases removed from V and 6 bases from J, the gap between germline ends came to 12 bases. This CDR3 region has 14 residues. Germline V lookup: CDR1 MNHEY, CDR2 SVGAGI. This CDR3 is CASSYSGTKGEQYF. In DNA, the CDR3 is TGTGCCAGCAGTTACTCGGGTACGAAAGGCGAGCAGTACTTC.

The rearrangement uses TRBV29-1 and TRBJ2-7; D gene uncertain. This CDR3 spans 13 amino acids. CDR1 is SQVTM, CDR2 ANQGSEA, per germline. Trimming removed 3 bases at V and 0 bases at J, with 9 bases between. CDR3: CSVEPGDSYEQYF. The CDR3 DNA reads TGCAGCGTTGAGCCCGGAGACTCCTACGAGCAGTACTTC.

The CDR3 is CATDPGHSSYNSPLHF. CDR3 DNA sequence: TGTGCCACCGACCCGGGACATAGCTCCTATAATTCACCCCTCCACTTT. The chain joins TRBV28 to TRBJ1-6; TRBD1 might be the D (6 bases). The length of the CDR3 is 16 residues. V lost 10 bases and J lost 0, with 16 bases in between. CDR1 is MDHEN, CDR2 SYDVKM, per germline.

The chain uses TRBV19 and TRBJ2-7; TRBD1 aligns across 7 bases. After removal of 3 bases from V and 5 bases from J, the junction contained 1 base not matched to a gene. Germline V lookup: CDR1 LNHDA, CDR2 SQIVND (reference sequence). There are 12 residues in the CDR3. CDR3 DNA sequence: TGTGCCAGTAGTATTGACAGGGACGAGCAGTACTTC. Translating gives CASSIDRDEQYF.

The genes are TRBV5-6 and TRBJ2-1; tentatively, D is TRBD1 (6 bases). CDR1 and CDR2 from the germline V gene are SGHDT and YYEEEE. With 3 bases removed from V and 4 bases from J, the gap between germline ends came to 17 bases. The CDR3 is 16 amino acids. Here the CDR3 reads CASSWVGAGPYNEQFF. DNA for the CDR3: TGTGCCAGCAGCTGGGTGGGGGCTGGTCCTTACAATGAGCAGTTCTTC.

The genes are TRBV29-1 and TRBJ2-3, with no clear D. This CDR3 comprises 13 residues. V gave up 4 bases and J gave up 4 bases, with 12 bases separating them. From germline, CDR1 is SQVTM and CDR2 ANQGSEA. Here the CDR3 reads CSVVLANPDTQYF. CDR3 nucleotides: TGCAGCGTTGTGCTGGCAAACCCAGATACGCAGTATTTT.

A note on this clone: Distinct nucleotide sequences in the sample also encode this CDR3. This rearrangement joins TRBV7-9 to TRBJ1-1; D is perhaps TRBD1 (5 bases). The CDR3 totals 12 residues. Trimming removed 5 bases at V and 2 bases at J, with 6 bases between. Looked up from germline, CDR1 is SEHNR and CDR2 is FQNEAQ (reference sequence). CDR3 nucleotides: TGTGCCAGCAGCAGGGGTAACACTGAAGCTTTCTTT. Translating gives CASSRGNTEAFF.

This chain uses TRBV19 with TRBJ1-4, with D perhaps TRBD1 (5 bases). This CDR3 region has 14 residues. Trimming left V 7 bases short and J 5 bases short, with 14 bases between. In germline, CDR1 is LNHDA, CDR2 SQIVND (reference sequence). The CDR3 region is CASTVGLRNEKLFF. CDR3 nucleotide sequence: TGTGCCAGTACCGTGGGACTCCGGAATGAAAAACTGTTTTTT.

This CDR3 reads CASSEALGGEGNEQFF. CDR3 in DNA: TGTGCCAGCAGTGAAGCGCTGGGGGGTGAGGGTAATGAGCAGTTCTTC. The chain uses TRBV6-1 and TRBJ2-1, with D possibly matching TRBD2 (6 bases). The CDR3 length is 16 residues. The V and J ends lost 0 bases and 7 bases respectively, with 16 bases between them. From germline, CDR1 is MNHNS and CDR2 SASEGT.